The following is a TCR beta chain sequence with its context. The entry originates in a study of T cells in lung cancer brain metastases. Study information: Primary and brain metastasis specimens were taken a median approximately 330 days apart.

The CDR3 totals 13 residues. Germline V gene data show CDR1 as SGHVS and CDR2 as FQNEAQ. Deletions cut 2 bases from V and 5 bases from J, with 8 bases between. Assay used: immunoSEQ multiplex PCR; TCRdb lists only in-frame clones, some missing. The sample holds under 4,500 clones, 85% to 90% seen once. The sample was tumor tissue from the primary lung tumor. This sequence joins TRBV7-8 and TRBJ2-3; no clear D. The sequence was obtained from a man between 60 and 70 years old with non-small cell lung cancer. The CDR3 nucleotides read TGTGCCAGCAGCTTATGGGTTGGAGATACGCAGTATTTT. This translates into CASSLWVGDTQYF.